This record covers a single T cell receptor beta chain. Its matching antigen is unknown. Sequencing used immunoSEQ multiplex PCR; TCRdb keeps in-frame clones, though not all of them. Seen here are tens of thousands of clones, more than 90% observed once, and the top ten hold approximately 4.5%. The sample belongs to a study of T cell responses to AZD1222 COVID-19 vaccine. Findings and caveats of the study: Spike-spanning, vaccine-associated CD4 TCRs were dominant at 160-218 and 743-854. Per reports, nearly half of all spike-specific TCRs target regions that are unmutated in variants.

This clonotype was sampled from an adult who received the AZD1222 COVID-19 vaccine. Material: peripheral blood, obtained 28 days after the second AZD1222 dose.

The CDR3: CASSLGLGVNNEQFF. CDR3 sequence (DNA): TGTGCCAGCAGCTTAGGGCTCGGGGTGAACAATGAGCAGTTCTTC. The V and J genes are TRBV7-6 and TRBJ2-1, with a weak D call TRBD2 (5 bases). The CDR3 is 15 amino acids. V shed 1 base and J shed 5 bases, with 12 bases lying between them. Germline CDR1 is SGHVS and CDR2 is FNYEAQ.